What follows are 30 T cell receptor beta chains derived from one specimen sequenced in a study of cytomegalovirus exposure and HLA in healthy donors. Method: immunoSEQ multiplex PCR; TCRdb's copy keeps in-frame clones and lacks some. The top ten hold about 10% of the sample, which has 130,000 to 150,000 clones, about 91% seen once. The specimen was PBMCs. These receptors originate from a young woman in good health and CMV-seropositive.

V usage is TRBV7-2 and J usage is TRBJ2-5; 13 bases are shared with TRBD2. V was pared by 6 bases and J by 5 bases, with 12 bases of the junction left unmatched. CDR3 length: 17 amino acids. Germline V gives CDR1 SGHTA, CDR2 FQGNSA. The CDR3 bases are TGTGCCAGCAGTTTTACCCAACCGACTAGCGGGGGGGAGACCCAGTACTTC. Translated, it gives CASSFTQPTSGGETQYF.

The J gene is TRBJ1-2, the V gene TRBV30; D is unclear. V was trimmed by 5 bases and J by 5 bases, leaving 9 bases between them. This CDR3 contains 11 residues. Germline V gene sequence: CDR1 GTSNPN, CDR2 SVGIG (reference sequence). The CDR3 spells CAWEREYGYTF. The CDR3 DNA sequence: TGTGCCTGGGAAAGGGAGTATGGCTACACCTTC.

This clone occurred once. The chain joins TRBV7-8 to TRBJ2-7; TRBD2 matches at 10 bases. The CDR3 is 17 amino acids. Trimming removed 5 bases from V and 0 bases from J; junction bases left unmatched: 10. Germline CDR1 and CDR2: SGHVS and FQNEAQ. CDR3 residues: CASSLTSAGGSSYEQYF. The CDR3 DNA follows: TGTGCCAGCAGCCTAACCTCAGCGGGGGGGAGCTCCTACGAGCAGTACTTC.

The V gene is TRBV28, the J gene TRBJ2-5; D is undetermined. The CDR3 loop spans 15 amino acids. The germline gives CDR1 MDHEN, CDR2 SYDVKM. Trimming cost V 3 bases and J 5 bases, with 16 bases left between them. CDR3 DNA sequence: TGTGCCAGCAGTTTGTCTGTAGAGAGGATCGAGACCCAGTACTTC. It yields the protein CASSLSVERIETQYF. Together with reference TRBV28 and TRBJ2-5, the CDR3 gives the full variable domain: DVKVTQSSRYLVKRTGEKVFLECVQDMDHENMFWYRQDPGLGLRLIYFSYDVKMKEKGDIPEGYSVSREKKERFSLILESASTNQTSMYLCASSLSVERIETQYFGPGTRLLVL.

The chain employs TRBV28 and TRBJ1-2; TRBD1 is a possible D gene (5 bases). The ends were cut back, 9 bases at V and 6 bases at J, with 14 bases in the middle. From germline, CDR1 is MDHEN and CDR2 SYDVKM. The CDR3 is 12 residues long. CDR3 in amino acids: CASLGGDNGYTF. The CDR3 region has the DNA TGTGCCAGTCTTGGGGGGGATAATGGCTACACCTTC.

This sequence joins TRBV28 and TRBJ1-5; 8 nucleotides agree with TRBD1. CDR1 and CDR2 from the germline V gene are MDHEN and SYDVKM. V lost 8 bases to trimming and J lost 6 bases; unmatched junction nucleotides: 9. The CDR3 is 14 residues long. The DNA of the CDR3 is TGTGCCAGCTCCACGGACAGGGAAAGTCAGCCCCAGCATTTT. Translating it yields CASSTDRESQPQHF.

The chain employs TRBV5-1 and TRBJ2-7; possibly TRBD1 for D (5 bases). This CDR3 is built from 13 residues. From germline, CDR1 is SGHRS and CDR2 YFSETQ. V lost 1 base, J lost 7 bases, and 12 bases lay in between. The CDR3 sequence: CASSLWQGGEQYF. CDR3 sequence (DNA): TGCGCCAGCAGCTTGTGGCAGGGTGGTGAGCAGTACTTC.

J is TRBJ2-2 and V is TRBV2; TRBD2 might be the D (6 bases). The CDR3 covers 13 residues. The germline CDR1 and CDR2 sequences are SNHLY and FYNNEI. The ends were cut back, 7 bases at V and 9 bases at J, with 15 bases in the middle. CDR3 protein: CASKEGPRWELFF. CDR3 nucleotide sequence: TGTGCCAGCAAGGAGGGTCCCCGATGGGAGCTGTTTTTT.

The rearrangement joins TRBV18 to TRBJ1-1; 9 bases align to TRBD1. The CDR3 runs to 15 residues. Germline V gene data show CDR1 as KGHSH and CDR2 as LQKENI. V shed 4 bases, J shed 0 bases, and the junction held 3 bases outside the gene matches. CDR3 loop: CASSRQGGMNTEAFF. CDR3 nucleotide sequence: TGTGCCAGCTCACGACAGGGGGGGATGAACACTGAAGCTTTCTTT.

The V gene is TRBV29-1, the J gene TRBJ1-1; D unclear. Germline assignment: CDR1 SQVTM and CDR2 ANQGSEA. V was trimmed by 4 bases and J by 4 bases, leaving 10 bases between them. This CDR3 is built from 12 residues. The CDR3 DNA follows: TGCAGCGTTGTCCGGGTAGGCACTGAAGCTTTCTTT. Translated, it gives CSVVRVGTEAFF.

V usage is TRBV28 and J usage is TRBJ2-6; perhaps TRBD2 as D (6 bases). Germline-derived CDR1 and CDR2 are MDHEN and SYDVKM. V was pared by 2 bases and J by 0 bases, with 11 bases between. The CDR3 extends over 17 amino acids. CDR3 loop: CASSLGGTYSGANVLTF. DNA for the CDR3: TGTGCCAGCAGTTTAGGGGGGACCTACTCTGGGGCCAACGTCCTGACTTTC.

CDR3 bases: TGTGCCAGCAGCCTAAAACTTGGGGCGGGGCAGTATAGTAGCTCCTACAATGAGCAGTTCTTC. Encoded protein: CASSLKLGAGQYSSSYNEQFF. This chain links TRBV28 with TRBJ2-1; possibly TRBD2 for D (6 bases). This CDR3 has 21 residues. Looked up from germline, CDR1 is MDHEN and CDR2 is SYDVKM. The V and J ends lost 6 bases and 0 bases respectively, with 30 bases between them.

This clone turned up a few times. The chain recombines TRBV19 with TRBJ1-2; perhaps TRBD1 as D (6 bases). CDR1 and CDR2 (germline): LNHDA, SQIVND (reference sequence). The V end was cut by 5 bases, the J end by 6 bases, with 16 bases between. This CDR3 spans 14 amino acids. This chain's CDR3 is CASSRPDRTDGYTF. CDR3 DNA sequence: TGTGCCAGTAGTCGCCCCGACAGGACCGATGGCTACACCTTC.

The chain uses TRBV27 and TRBJ2-1; D is perhaps TRBD2 (7 bases). The CDR3 runs to 15 residues. V was clipped by 3 bases and J by 3 bases, with 12 bases between them. Germline V gene data show CDR1 as MNHEY and CDR2 as SMNVEV (reference sequence). Written as DNA, the CDR3 is TGTGCCAGCAGTTTTAGGGGGGGTAGCTACAATGAGCAGTTCTTC. The encoded protein is CASSFRGGSYNEQFF.

This clone appeared a single time. J is TRBJ2-5 and V is TRBV15; 7 nucleotides agree with TRBD1. Germline CDR1 is LNHNV and CDR2 is YYDKDF (reference sequence). With V trimmed by 3 bases and J by 1 base, 5 bases remained unmatched. The CDR3 runs 15 residues. The CDR3 is CATSSWDRSQETQYF. The DNA of the CDR3 is TGTGCCACCAGCAGTTGGGACAGATCCCAAGAGACCCAGTACTTC.

This clone appeared a few times. The chain has TRBV19 and TRBJ1-1, with TRBD1 matching over 10 bases. This CDR3 has 17 amino acids. Losses at the gene ends were 3 bases for V and 2 bases for J; bases not matched to a gene: 9. Germline V gives CDR1 LNHDA, CDR2 SQIVND (reference sequence). The CDR3 DNA follows: TGTGCCAGTAGTATGGACAGGGGGAAATTGACTAACACTGAAGCTTTCTTT. This gives the protein CASSMDRGKLTNTEAFF.

This clone was recorded once. J is TRBJ1-2 and V is TRBV6-6; D gene unclear. The CDR3 consists of 13 residues. Germline CDR1 reads MNHNY; CDR2 reads SVGAGI (reference sequence). Trimming stripped 6 bases from V and 4 bases from J, with 12 bases between. The DNA of the CDR3 is TGTGCCAGCAGCGGGGAGGTTCCCTATGGCTACACCTTC. Protein product: CASSGEVPYGYTF.

The chain couples TRBV7-9 to TRBJ2-7; 9 nucleotides agree with TRBD1. V was pared by 5 bases and J by 6 bases, with 11 bases of the junction left unmatched. The CDR3 length is 15 residues. Germline CDR1 and CDR2: SEHNR and FQNEAQ (reference sequence). CDR3 region: CASSVSQGARIEQYF. CDR3 nucleotides: TGTGCCAGCAGCGTATCACAGGGGGCGCGAATCGAGCAGTACTTC. Full variable domain (missing parts from reference TRBV7-9 and TRBJ2-7): DTGVSQNPRHKITKRGQNVTFRCDPISEHNRLYWYRQTLGQGPEFLTYFQNEAQLEKSRLLSDRFSAERPKGSFSTLEIQRTEQGDSAMYLCASSVSQGARIEQYFGPGTRLTVT.

The genes are TRBV2 and TRBJ2-3; TRBD1 matches at 11 bases. The V gene end was trimmed by 2 bases and the J gene end by 1 base; junction bases not matched to a gene: 8. CDR1 and CDR2 from the germline V gene are SNHLY and FYNNEI. CDR3 length: 18 amino acids. The CDR3 nucleotides are TGTGCCAGCAGTGAATCCTGGGACAGGGGGGCTCGCACAGATACGCAGTATTTT. It is translated as CASSESWDRGARTDTQYF.

A few counts support this clone. The chain has TRBV4-3 and TRBJ1-2, with D perhaps matching TRBD1 (6 bases). The germline V gene has CDR1 LGHNA and CDR2 YSLEER. This CDR3 contains 14 residues. Trimming took 0 bases from V and 14 from J, leaving 19 bases between them. The chain's CDR3 is CASSQDRASGGWTF. In DNA form, the CDR3 reads TGCGCCAGCAGCCAAGATAGGGCGTCGGGGGGCTGGACCTTC.

The genes are TRBV19 and TRBJ2-3; 9 nucleotides agree with TRBD2. The CDR3 covers 16 residues. Trimming at V came to 4 bases and at J to 4 bases, leaving 9 bases not matched to a gene. From germline, CDR1 is LNHDA and CDR2 SQIVND (reference sequence). The CDR3 coding sequence is TGTGCCAGTAGTAGACATAGCGGGGGCAGATCAGATACGCAGTATTTT. Protein product: CASSRHSGGRSDTQYF.

The chain is built from TRBV9 and TRBJ1-3, with D tentatively TRBD1 (5 bases). The V end lost 0 bases, the J end lost 2 bases, and 6 bases lay between the germline ends. Germline CDR1 and CDR2: SGDLS and YYNGEE. CDR3 length: 14 residues. The CDR3: CASSVAGTGNTIYF. In DNA form, the CDR3 reads TGTGCCAGCAGCGTAGCAGGGACTGGAAACACCATATATTTT.

This chain joins TRBV6-6 and TRBJ1-2; D is uncertain. Per the germline V gene, CDR1 is MNHNY and CDR2 is SVGAGI (reference sequence). Trimming pared 7 bases from V and 2 bases from J, leaving 8 bases between. This CDR3 has 12 amino acids. CDR3 DNA sequence: TGTGCCAGCACCGCGGGGAACTATGGCTACACCTTC. Translation: CASTAGNYGYTF.

The CDR3 region has the DNA TGCGCCAGCAGCTTGGCCGAAAAGGGGACTGAAGCTTTCTTT. Translated: CASSLAEKGTEAFF. This rearrangement joins TRBV5-1 to TRBJ1-1, with TRBD1 as a possible D gene (5 bases). Looked up from germline, CDR1 is SGHRS and CDR2 is YFSETQ. V was pared by 0 bases and J by 5 bases, with 11 bases between. The CDR3 loop spans 14 amino acids.

The rearrangement joins TRBV7-8 to TRBJ1-3, with D possibly TRBD1 on 5 matching bases. The V and J ends lost 2 bases and 0 bases respectively, with 11 bases between them. There are 16 residues in the CDR3. The V gene's germline CDR1 is SGHVS and CDR2 FQNEAQ. CDR3 loop: CASSLREQGSGNTIYF. The CDR3 DNA reads as TGTGCCAGCAGCTTAAGAGAGCAGGGCTCTGGAAACACCATATATTTT.

This chain links TRBV9 with TRBJ1-6; 9 positions match TRBD1. Losses at the gene ends were 0 bases for V and 7 bases for J; bases not matched to a gene: 2. The CDR3 extends over 15 amino acids. Germline lookup yields CDR1 SGDLS and CDR2 YYNGEE. The CDR3 coding sequence is TGTGCCAGCAGCGTAGGGGACAGGGCAAATTCACCCCTCCACTTT. It specifies CASSVGDRANSPLHF.

J is TRBJ2-1 and V is TRBV27, with D tentatively TRBD1 (5 bases). V gave up 6 bases and J gave up 6 bases, with 18 bases separating them. In germline, CDR1 is MNHEY, CDR2 SMNVEV (reference sequence). The CDR3 is 15 residues long. The CDR3 loop reads CASSLNRNGPNEQFF. As DNA, the CDR3 is TGTGCCAGCAGCCTCAACAGGAACGGGCCCAATGAGCAGTTCTTC.

This chain links TRBV6-1 with TRBJ2-3; D is perhaps TRBD2 (5 bases). Germline V CDR1 and CDR2: MNHNS, SASEGT. The CDR3 contains 15 residues. Trimming took 5 bases from V and 2 from J, leaving 14 bases between them. The CDR3 DNA reads TGTGCCAGCAGTAGAGGGCAGGAGCTCACAGATACGCAGTATTTT. Its protein product is CASSRGQELTDTQYF.

The chain links TRBV7-2 to TRBJ1-3; D is possibly TRBD1 (5 bases). V was pared by 1 base and J by 3 bases, with 7 bases between. This CDR3 region has 14 residues. Germline V gives CDR1 SGHTA, CDR2 FQGNSA. The CDR3, as DNA: TGTGCCAGCAGCTTAGGACAGAGTGGAAACACCATATATTTT. Its protein product is CASSLGQSGNTIYF.

This chain links TRBV6-5 with TRBJ2-1; 10 positions agree with TRBD1. V trimming: 6 bases; J trimming: 13 bases; junction bases outside the gene matches: 3. Germline V gene sequence: CDR1 MNHEY, CDR2 SVGAGI. CDR3 size: 11 residues. The DNA of the CDR3 is TGTGCCAGCAGGACAGGGGGCGGACAGTTCTTC. Protein product: CASRTGGGQFF.